The present T cell receptor beta chain was sequenced within a study of naive and memory T cell subsets. Four PCR rounds used nested alpha and beta constant region primers plus the SP2 primer. For blood and skin samples, reverse transcription used TCR alpha and beta constant primers. Using its own MiXCR run on the 5' RACE reads, TCRdb lists one record per CDR3 protein. The table lists tens of thousands of distinct CDR3 sequences, under 10% of them singletons. This clonotype has more than one count but fewer than ten. An oligonucleotide containing a UMI was ligated to the 3' end of TCR cDNA. The V and J ends lost 0 bases and 3 bases respectively, with 15 bases between them. Germline values: CDR1 DFQATT, CDR2 SNEGSKA (reference sequence). The CDR3 covers 15 residues.

The receptor's source is a female donor in good health. The chain couples TRBV20-1 to TRBJ2-7; D is possibly TRBD1 (5 bases). The CDR3: CSARDFDSPHYEQYF. CDR3 nucleotides: TGCAGTGCTAGAGATTTTGACAGTCCCCACTACGAGCAGTACTTC.